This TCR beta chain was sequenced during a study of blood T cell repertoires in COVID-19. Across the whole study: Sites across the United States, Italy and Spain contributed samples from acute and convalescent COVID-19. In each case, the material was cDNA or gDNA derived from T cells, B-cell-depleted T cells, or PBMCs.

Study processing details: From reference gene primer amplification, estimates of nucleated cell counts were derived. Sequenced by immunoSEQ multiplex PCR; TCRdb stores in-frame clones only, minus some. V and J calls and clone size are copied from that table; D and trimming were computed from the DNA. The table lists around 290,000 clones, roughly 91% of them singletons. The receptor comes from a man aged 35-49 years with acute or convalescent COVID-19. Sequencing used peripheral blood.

Written as DNA, the CDR3 is TGTGCCAGCAGCCAGTTAGGCGGGGGGTCCAATGAGCAGTTCTTC. Protein product: CASSQLGGGSNEQFF. The chain employs TRBV4-2 and TRBJ2-1; 8 bases match TRBD2. From germline, CDR1 is LGHNA and CDR2 YNFKEQ. The CDR3 runs to 15 residues. V gave up 3 bases and J gave up 6 bases; unmatched junction bases: 7.